The 18 T cell receptor beta chains given below trace back to one sample, sequenced in a study of blood T cell repertoires in COVID-19. Method: immunoSEQ multiplex PCR; TCRdb's copy keeps in-frame clones and lacks some. The data show around 180,000 clones, approximately 89% seen once. The sample comprised peripheral blood. The receptors stem from a man between 40 and 49 years old with active or convalescent COVID-19.

Here the CDR3 reads CASSLDPTQGNTGELFF. Here the CDR3 DNA reads TGTGCCAGCAGCTTAGACCCAACACAGGGAAACACCGGGGAGCTGTTTTTT. The V call is TRBV7-3, the J call TRBJ2-2, with a possible D match to TRBD1 (6 bases). Germline values: CDR1 SGHTA, CDR2 FQGTGA. The length of the CDR3 is 17 residues. Trimming removed 2 bases at V and 2 bases at J, with 15 bases between. Using reference TRBV7-3 and TRBJ2-2 for the parts outside the CDR3, the full variable domain is GAGVSQTPSNKVTEKGKYVELRCDPISGHTALYWYRQSLGQGPEFLIYFQGTGAADDSGLPNDRFFAVRPEGSVSTLKIQRTERGDSAVYLCASSLDPTQGNTGELFFGEGSRLTVL.

J is TRBJ2-2 and V is TRBV4-1; 9 bases line up with TRBD2. The CDR3 has 14 amino acids. Germline V CDR1 and CDR2: MGHRA, YSYEKL. With 4 bases clipped from V and 5 bases from J, the junction kept 2 bases outside the gene matches. The CDR3 region has the DNA TGCGCCAGCAGCCTGGCGGGGGGGACCGGGGAGCTGTTTTTT. It specifies CASSLAGGTGELFF.

V and J are TRBV6-1 and TRBJ1-4, with D possibly TRBD1 on 5 matching bases. The germline V gene encodes CDR1 MNHNS and CDR2 SASEGT. Trimming shortened V by 3 bases and J by 8 bases, and 10 bases separated the two germline ends. CDR3 size: 13 residues. CDR3 sequence reads: CASSDRVREKLFF. The CDR3 bases are TGTGCCAGCAGTGACAGGGTGAGGGAAAAACTGTTTTTT.

V usage is TRBV27 and J usage is TRBJ2-6, with TRBD1 as a possible D gene (5 bases). Trimming cost V 3 bases and J 0 bases, with 18 bases left between them. This CDR3 is 19 amino acids long. Germline CDR1 MNHEY, CDR2 SMNVEV (reference sequence). Here the CDR3 DNA reads TGTGCCAGCAGTTTCGATTTTAGGACACAGCCCTCTGGGGCCAACGTCCTGACTTTC. Encoded protein: CASSFDFRTQPSGANVLTF.

This chain links TRBV7-9 with TRBJ1-3, with D unresolved. Germline CDR1 is SEHNR and CDR2 is FQNEAQ (reference sequence). Trimming took off 1 base at V and 2 bases at J, with 6 bases between the two ends. The CDR3 totals 14 residues. The CDR3 sequence is CASSLGQAGNTIYF. CDR3 nucleotide sequence: TGTGCCAGCAGCTTAGGACAAGCTGGAAACACCATATATTTT.

This clone was found a few times. The chain is built from TRBV4-1 and TRBJ2-7, with 7 bases identical to TRBD1. This CDR3 has 14 residues. The germline CDR1 and CDR2 sequences are MGHRA and YSYEKL. Trimming removed 3 bases from V and 1 base from J; junction bases left unmatched: 3. DNA for the CDR3: TGCGCCAGCAGCCACCCGGGACAGTCCTACGAGCAGTACTTC. Residues: CASSHPGQSYEQYF.

The chain recombines TRBV10-2 with TRBJ2-7; no clear D. Germline CDR1 is WSHSY and CDR2 is SAAADI. Deletions cut 4 bases from V and 7 bases from J, with 14 bases between. CDR3 length equals 13 residues. CDR3 sequence: CASSVRPSLEQYF. In nucleotides, the CDR3 is TGCGCCAGCAGTGTTCGCCCGAGCCTGGAGCAGTACTTC.

The chain links TRBV19 to TRBJ1-5; possible D gene TRBD1, 6 bases. Germline lookup yields CDR1 LNHDA and CDR2 SQIVND (reference sequence). Trimming cost V 5 bases and J 0 bases, with 14 bases left between them. The CDR3 covers 16 residues. CDR3 DNA sequence: TGTGCCAGTAGTGTACAGGGCCCCTATAGCAATCAGCCCCAGCATTTT. Translated: CASSVQGPYSNQPQHF.

The chain links TRBV15 to TRBJ2-2; possible D gene TRBD1, 6 bases. The CDR3 runs to 16 residues. CDR1 is LNHNV, CDR2 YYDKDF, per germline (reference sequence). The V and J ends lost 3 bases and 0 bases respectively, with 11 bases between them. The DNA for the CDR3 is TGTGCCACCAGCAGGGGCGGACAGACGAACACCGGGGAGCTGTTTTTT. This codes for CATSRGGQTNTGELFF.

V is TRBV6-5 and J is TRBJ1-1; TRBD1 aligns across 11 bases. The CDR3 sequence is 16 residues long. CDR1 and CDR2 (germline): MNHEY, SVGAGI. Germline trimming cut 0 bases from V and 4 bases from J; bases unmatched to any gene: 4. Here the CDR3 reads CASSYSAGTGGTEAFF. In nucleotides, the CDR3 is TGTGCCAGCAGTTACTCCGCCGGGACAGGGGGCACTGAAGCTTTCTTT.

This chain connects TRBV19 to TRBJ1-2, with D maybe TRBD1 (6 bases). The V and J ends lost 9 bases and 4 bases respectively, with 12 bases between them. This CDR3 has 12 residues. The germline CDR1 and CDR2 sequences are LNHDA and SQIVND (reference sequence). The CDR3: CASDQGSYGYTF. CDR3 sequence (DNA): TGTGCCAGCGACCAGGGGTCCTATGGCTACACCTTC.

The chain joins TRBV19 to TRBJ1-2, with TRBD1 as a possible D gene (5 bases). This CDR3 is built from 15 residues. V shed 3 bases and J shed 3 bases, with 14 bases lying between them. CDR1 is LNHDA, CDR2 SQIVND, per germline (reference sequence). The CDR3 region is CASSITGLTYYGYTF. DNA for the CDR3: TGTGCCAGTAGTATTACAGGATTAACTTACTATGGCTACACCTTC.

This rearrangement joins TRBV3-1 (or the pseudogene TRBV3-2) to TRBJ2-2; 10 bases map to TRBD2. The V gene end was trimmed by 4 bases and the J gene end by 1 base; junction bases not matched to a gene: 3. Germline V lookup: CDR1 LGHDT, CDR2 YNNKEL (reference sequence). This CDR3 comprises 16 residues. The CDR3 coding sequence is TGTGCCAGCAGCCCTGGGACTAGCGAGAACACCGGGGAGCTGTTTTTT. Protein product: CASSPGTSENTGELFF.

V is TRBV30 and J is TRBJ1-6; TRBD1 agrees at 10 bases. Losses at the gene ends were 3 bases for V and 4 bases for J; bases not matched to a gene: 6. This CDR3 has 16 amino acids. From germline, CDR1 is GTSNPN and CDR2 SVGIG (reference sequence). CDR3 sequence reads: CAWRKTGGSYNSPLHF. CDR3 DNA sequence: TGTGCCTGGAGGAAGACAGGGGGCTCTTATAATTCACCCCTCCACTTT.

The V and J genes are TRBV6-5 and TRBJ2-7, with D possibly matching TRBD2 (5 bases). This CDR3 is built from 15 residues. V was trimmed by 0 bases and J by 1 base, leaving 10 bases between them. Per germline, CDR1 MNHEY and CDR2 SVGAGI. The CDR3 DNA is TGTGCCAGCAGTTACTCCCCTCCGGGGTCCTACGAGCAGTACTTC. It is translated as CASSYSPPGSYEQYF.

The chain is built from TRBV6-1 and TRBJ1-4; 10 bases align to TRBD1. V was clipped by 4 bases and J by 5 bases; unmatched bases: 10. Germline V gives CDR1 MNHNS, CDR2 SASEGT. CDR3 length: 17 residues. The CDR3 DNA sequence: TGTGCCAGCAGTGCCACGACAGGGGGCAGAGGGAATGAAAAACTGTTTTTT. Its translation is CASSATTGGRGNEKLFF.

The genes are TRBV4-1 and TRBJ2-2; TRBD1 matches 9 bases. V shed 4 bases and J 1 base; nucleotides not matched to a gene: 4. CDR1 is MGHRA, CDR2 YSYEKL, per germline. The CDR3 extends over 16 amino acids. CDR3 bases: TGCGCCAGCAGCCGGCCGGGACAGGGGAACACCGGGGAGCTGTTTTTT. Amino acid sequence: CASSRPGQGNTGELFF.

The gene calls are TRBV5-6 and TRBJ2-7; 7 bases line up with TRBD1. Germline values: CDR1 SGHDT, CDR2 YYEEEE. Trimming took 2 bases from V and 6 from J; bases not matched to a gene: 8. The CDR3 has 14 residues. The CDR3 region is CASSFRQGYAEQYF. CDR3 DNA sequence: TGTGCCAGCAGCTTTAGACAGGGCTATGCCGAGCAGTACTTC.